The source of this T cell receptor (beta chain) is a study of blood T cell repertoires in COVID-19. Study context: COVID-19 samples collected from the United States, Italy and Spain covered acute and convalescent phases. Sample material is recorded as cDNA or gDNA derived from T cells, B-cell-depleted T cells, or PBMCs.

The authors' processing: Nucleated cell number was recorded as an estimate derived from reference gene primer amplification. TCRdb keeps only in-frame clones here, not all; method: immunoSEQ multiplex PCR. The V and J calls and clone size were taken over from that table, and D and trimming were inferred from the DNA. The profile shows some 100,000 clones, approximately 89% of them singletons. Germline V gene lookup returns CDR1 SGHNT and CDR2 YENEEA. V was trimmed by 5 bases and J by 0 bases, leaving 13 bases between them. The CDR3 loop spans 15 amino acids. Specimen: peripheral blood. The receptor comes from a man in his fifties with acute or convalescent COVID-19. The chain joins TRBV11-3 to TRBJ1-1, with a possible D match to TRBD1 (6 bases). CDR3 in amino acids: CASSKYRDMNTEAFF. The CDR3 DNA sequence: TGTGCCAGCAGCAAATACAGGGACATGAACACTGAAGCTTTCTTT.